Presented here are 27 T cell receptor beta chains from one specimen sequenced in a study of blood T cell repertoires in COVID-19. Here immunoSEQ multiplex PCR was the method, and the copy in TCRdb shows in-frame clones only, minus some. Here the sample spans some 70,000 clones, about 85% being singletons. Sequencing was done on a sample of peripheral blood. Receptor source: a woman aged 45-60 years with COVID-19, enrolled during active disease.

CDR3 protein: CASSLGPAGDTEAFF. Written as DNA, the CDR3 is TGTGCCAGCAGCCTGGGCCCAGCCGGCGACACTGAAGCTTTCTTT. J is TRBJ1-1 and V is TRBV14; no reliable D call. This CDR3 has 15 residues. The V end lost 4 bases, the J end lost 3 bases, and 15 bases lay between the germline ends. CDR1 and CDR2 from the germline V gene are SGHDN and FVKESK.

This chain connects TRBV5-8 to TRBJ2-2, with D perhaps matching TRBD2 (6 bases). This CDR3 region has 15 residues. Looked up from germline, CDR1 is SGHTS and CDR2 is YDEGEE. With 0 bases removed from V and 0 bases from J, the gap between germline ends came to 6 bases. The CDR3 reads CASSLGGANTGELFF. The DNA of the CDR3 is TGTGCCAGCAGCTTGGGCGGGGCGAACACCGGGGAGCTGTTTTTT.

V is TRBV7-9 and J is TRBJ2-3, with a tentative D call TRBD2 (6 bases). With 8 bases removed from V and 6 bases from J, the gap between germline ends came to 9 bases. The CDR3 is made up of 11 amino acids. CDR1 is SEHNR and CDR2 is FQNEAQ in the germline V gene (reference sequence). The CDR3 sequence: CASAAGDTQYF. The CDR3 DNA is TGTGCCAGCGCCGCGGGGGATACGCAGTATTTT.

The rearrangement uses TRBV19 and TRBJ1-1; no reliable D call. Between the trimmed V and J ends, which lost 0 bases and 1 base, there was a span of 12 bases. Germline V gene lookup returns CDR1 LNHDA and CDR2 SQIVND (reference sequence). The length of the CDR3 is 16 residues. The CDR3 spells CASSIDGTETNTEAFF. CDR3 nucleotide sequence: TGTGCCAGTAGTATAGATGGTACAGAGACGAACACTGAAGCTTTCTTT.

This chain uses TRBV19 with TRBJ1-5, with 12 bases fitting TRBD1. The V and J ends lost 5 bases and 5 bases, in that order; junction bases with no gene match: 7. CDR3 length: 16 amino acids. The germline CDR1 and CDR2 sequences are LNHDA and SQIVND (reference sequence). For the CDR3, the DNA is TGTGCCAGTAGTCAGGGACAGGGGGCCTTACATCAGCCCCAGCATTTT. Its protein is CASSQGQGALHQPQHF.

This chain uses TRBV28 with TRBJ2-2; TRBD2 aligns across 9 bases. The J segment lost 2 bases and the V segment lost 6 bases, leaving 7 bases of the junction unmatched. The CDR3 sequence is 16 residues long. Germline CDR1 MDHEN, CDR2 SYDVKM. DNA for the CDR3: TGTGCCAGCAGACTTAGCGGGAGCGGTAACACCGGGGAGCTGTTTTTT. Residues: CASRLSGSGNTGELFF.

This rearrangement joins TRBV28 to TRBJ1-5, with D possibly matching TRBD1 (5 bases). Deletions cut 2 bases from V and 5 bases from J, with 10 bases between. CDR3 size: 14 residues. Germline-derived CDR1 and CDR2 are MDHEN and SYDVKM. This chain's CDR3 is CASSLTGRYQPQHF. The CDR3 DNA reads TGTGCCAGCAGTTTAACAGGAAGGTATCAGCCCCAGCATTTT.

This chain joins TRBV5-4 and TRBJ1-1, with a tentative D call TRBD1 (6 bases). Germline V gene lookup returns CDR1 SGHNT and CDR2 YYREEE (reference sequence). Trimming removed 1 base at V and 4 bases at J, with 8 bases between. This CDR3 comprises 13 residues. The CDR3 nucleotides read TGTGCCAGCAGCTTGCGGGGGGCCACTGAAGCTTTCTTT. Residues: CASSLRGATEAFF.

V is TRBV6-2 or TRBV6-3 and J is TRBJ2-1; 14 bases map to TRBD2. In germline, CDR1 is MNHEY, CDR2 SVGEGT. CDR3 length: 19 amino acids. V trimming: 5 bases; J trimming: 11 bases; junction bases outside the gene matches: 20. The CDR3 protein is CASSPRRTGPGTSGSQQFF. The CDR3 DNA reads TGTGCCAGCAGTCCCCGTCGGACAGGTCCCGGGACTAGCGGGAGTCAGCAGTTCTTC.

As for this clone: At the DNA level, this CDR3 is encoded by other sequences in the same sample as well. The J gene is TRBJ2-1, the V gene TRBV20-1; 7 nucleotides align to TRBD1. Trimming at V came to 3 bases and at J to 3 bases, leaving 2 bases not matched to a gene. The CDR3 length is 13 residues. CDR1 DFQATT and CDR2 SNEGSKA come from the germline V gene (reference sequence). The CDR3 sequence is CSASWTGYNEQFF. CDR3 DNA sequence: TGCAGTGCTAGTTGGACAGGCTACAATGAGCAGTTCTTC.

The rearrangement joins TRBV7-9 to TRBJ2-7; D gene ambiguous. The CDR3 is 11 residues long. Germline assignment: CDR1 SEHNR and CDR2 FQNEAQ (reference sequence). Trimming removed 3 bases at V and 7 bases at J, with 7 bases between. DNA for the CDR3: TGTGCCAGCAGCTTGACGAGGGAGCAGTACTTC. Amino acids: CASSLTREQYF.

CDR3 loop: CASSPGQGTLALHF. CDR3 DNA: TGTGCCAGCTCACCCGGACAGGGGACCTTGGCCCTCCACTTT. The J gene is TRBJ1-6, the V gene TRBV18; 9 bases align to TRBD1. The germline V gene has CDR1 KGHSH and CDR2 LQKENI. The trim removed 3 bases at V and 14 bases at J, leaving 8 bases unmatched. The CDR3 is 14 amino acids.

The chain joins TRBV6-5 to TRBJ1-5, with a tentative D call TRBD1 (5 bases). Trimming pared 7 bases from V and 6 bases from J, leaving 13 bases between. Germline lookup yields CDR1 MNHEY and CDR2 SVGAGI. The CDR3 covers 13 residues. The CDR3 here is CASKLGHGQPQHF. CDR3 coding DNA: TGTGCCAGCAAATTGGGGCACGGTCAGCCCCAGCATTTT.

The gene calls are TRBV9 and TRBJ2-3, with TRBD1 matching over 8 bases. Germline V gene data show CDR1 as SGDLS and CDR2 as YYNGEE. Unmatched junction bases numbered 8, after V lost 3 bases and J lost 5 bases. This CDR3 spans 15 amino acids. As DNA, the CDR3 is TGTGCCAGCAGCGCGACAGGGGCTATTGGAGATACGCAGTATTTT. Encoded protein: CASSATGAIGDTQYF.

This chain uses TRBV3-1 (or the pseudogene TRBV3-2) with TRBJ1-4, with D possibly matching TRBD1 (6 bases). The CDR3 extends over 17 amino acids. CDR1 and CDR2 (germline): LGHDT, YNNKEL (reference sequence). Trimming left V 0 bases short and J 3 bases short, with 14 bases between. CDR3 residues: CASSQDTGLWSNEKLFF. Here the CDR3 DNA reads TGTGCCAGCAGCCAAGATACAGGGCTTTGGTCTAATGAAAAACTGTTTTTT.

The rearrangement uses TRBV10-2 and TRBJ1-1; no reliable D call. The V gene lost 7 bases and the J gene lost 4 bases, with 13 bases spanning the gap. The CDR3 covers 13 residues. The V gene's germline CDR1 is WSHSY and CDR2 SAAADI. Here the CDR3 reads CASMPRRGTEAFF. CDR3 nucleotide sequence: TGCGCCAGCATGCCCAGGCGGGGCACTGAAGCTTTCTTT.

V gene TRBV18 combines with J gene TRBJ1-2; 9 bases agree with TRBD1. With V trimmed by 3 bases and J by 10 bases, 6 bases remained unmatched. This CDR3 has 13 residues. Germline loops: CDR1 KGHSH, CDR2 LQKENI. The CDR3 loop reads CASSPPGQGVYTF. CDR3 coding DNA: TGTGCCAGCTCACCTCCGGGACAGGGTGTCTACACCTTC.

The chain recombines TRBV6-1 with TRBJ2-2, with TRBD2 identical over 8 bases. V was pared by 0 bases and J by 1 base, with 1 base of the junction left unmatched. The V gene's germline CDR1 is MNHNS and CDR2 SASEGT. The CDR3 loop spans 16 amino acids. The DNA for the CDR3 is TGTGCCAGCAGTGAAGCTAGCGGGAAGAACACCGGGGAGCTGTTTTTT. Encoded protein: CASSEASGKNTGELFF.

The CDR3 reads CASSAAGVEETQYF. DNA of the CDR3: TGTGCCAGCAGCGCTGCAGGGGTGGAAGAGACCCAGTACTTC. The V call is TRBV9, the J call TRBJ2-5; D might be TRBD1 (6 bases). The CDR3 is 14 residues long. From germline, CDR1 is SGDLS and CDR2 YYNGEE. V was shortened by 3 bases and J by 3 bases, with 12 bases between the two germline ends.

The V gene is TRBV4-3, the J gene TRBJ2-4, with TRBD1 matching 9 bases. Per the germline V gene, CDR1 is LGHNA and CDR2 is YSLEER. After removal of 3 bases from V and 8 bases from J, the junction contained 11 bases not matched to a gene. CDR3 length equals 16 residues. CDR3: CASSQFGGTGRYIQYF. In DNA, the CDR3 is TGCGCCAGCAGCCAGTTTGGCGGGACAGGGCGATACATTCAGTACTTC.

A single count supports this clone. The chain recombines TRBV9 with TRBJ2-2; 7 positions match TRBD2. V lost 4 bases and J lost 8; bases outside the gene matches: 14. The CDR3 consists of 16 residues. Germline V gene lookup returns CDR1 SGDLS and CDR2 YYNGEE. CDR3 sequence (DNA): TGTGCCAGCAGCTTCCAGACTAGCCCAGGAGGGGGGGAGCTGTTTTTT. This translates into CASSFQTSPGGGELFF.

This clone has a single count. The chain links TRBV27 to TRBJ1-6; D call uncertain. Germline CDR1 MNHEY, CDR2 SMNVEV (reference sequence). There are 12 residues in the CDR3. The V end lost 5 bases, the J end lost 10 bases, and 9 bases lay between the germline ends. The CDR3 loop reads CASSATRSPLHF. The CDR3 nucleotides read TGTGCCAGCAGTGCCACTCGATCACCCCTCCACTTT.

The CDR3 coding sequence is TGTGCCAGCTCACGGGACAGGGGTACGAATAACTATGGCTACACCTTC. Its translation is CASSRDRGTNNYGYTF. This chain links TRBV18 with TRBJ1-2; 10 bases align to TRBD1. V shed 4 bases, J shed 1 base, and the junction held 6 bases outside the gene matches. Germline-derived CDR1 and CDR2 are KGHSH and LQKENI. The length of the CDR3 is 16 residues.

In this sample, this clone turned up once. The gene calls are TRBV2 and TRBJ1-2, with a tentative D call TRBD1 (6 bases). CDR1 and CDR2 from the germline V gene are SNHLY and FYNNEI. This CDR3 contains 14 residues. Trimming removed 5 bases at V and 8 bases at J, with 18 bases between. CDR3 amino acids: CASSPGHLRQGYTF. The CDR3 bases are TGTGCCAGCAGTCCGGGACACCTCCGCCAGGGCTACACCTTC.

V usage is TRBV5-4 and J usage is TRBJ2-2, with unresolved D. Germline V gene lookup returns CDR1 SGHNT and CDR2 YYREEE (reference sequence). V shed 0 bases and J shed 2 bases, with 8 bases lying between them. The CDR3 runs 15 residues. This CDR3 reads CASSLGLKNTGELFF. The CDR3, as DNA: TGTGCCAGCAGCTTGGGACTTAAAAACACCGGGGAGCTGTTTTTT.

The rearrangement joins TRBV28 to TRBJ2-5; TRBD2 agrees at 8 bases. V trimming: 3 bases; J trimming: 5 bases; junction bases outside the gene matches: 5. The germline V gene encodes CDR1 MDHEN and CDR2 SYDVKM. The CDR3 runs to 14 residues. In nucleotides, the CDR3 is TGTGCCAGCAGTTTGCGGGGGGCGCGGGAGACCCAGTACTTC. The encoded protein is CASSLRGARETQYF.

This clone showed up just a few times. The rearrangement links TRBV19 to TRBJ2-7; TRBD2 is a possible D gene (6 bases). Trimming removed 5 bases from V and 1 base from J, with 15 bases in between. The CDR3 is 15 amino acids. The germline V gene encodes CDR1 LNHDA and CDR2 SQIVND (reference sequence). In nucleotides, the CDR3 is TGTGCCAGTAGTGAGGACTGGCGGGGATCCTACGAGCAGTACTTC. Protein: CASSEDWRGSYEQYF.